The TCR beta chain described here comes from a study of OX40 agonist ivuxolimab in advanced cancers. In terms of the full investigation: Ivuxolimab was an agonistic, fully human IgG2 monoclonal antibody directed against OX40 (CD134), a costimulatory receptor. Prior anti-PD-1, anti-PD-L1 or anti-CTLA-4 therapy was permitted, and about 40% of dose-escalation patients had received checkpoint inhibitors. The dose-escalation cohort was roughly 83% male with a mean age of approximately 60 years, ranging from roughly 23 to 85. Of the approximately 50 dose-escalation patients, hepatocellular carcinoma was present in around 20, melanoma in around 15, renal cell carcinoma in 9 and head and neck cancer in 9. Peripheral TCRbeta sequencing aimed to test whether ivuxolimab altered TCR sequence diversity and caused clonal T-cell expansion. The monotherapy dose-escalation portion (N of about 47 patients) of the phase I ivuxolimab trial is reported in the paper. Partial responses occurred in three dose-escalation patients, of whom one had hepatocellular carcinoma and two had cutaneous melanoma. Intravenous ivuxolimab was administered to patients every 2 weeks at six dose levels: 0.01, 0.1, 0.3, 1.5, 3 and 10 mg/kg.

For sequencing of the TCRbeta CDR3 region, genomic DNA was extracted from the sorted cells. The immunoSEQ Assay was used for sequencing of TCRbeta CDR3 regions. TCRdb took this table from immuneACCESS and kept in-frame rearrangements with V and J called. Such tables lack part of the clones; where checked against another copy, unresolved V genes explain under half of the gap, and the rest is unexplained. This sample comprises approximately 7,400 clones, 80% of them detected only once. The top ten clonotypes cover around 70% of the sample. Study-wide conclusions, independent of this receptor: In the 0.1-3.0 mg/kg groups, partial responders had among the lowest normalized peripheral clonal expansion, particularly in CD8+ T cells. Low levels of normalized T-cell clonal expansion were also seen in some patients who did not respond. At doses of 0.1 to 3.0 mg/kg, clonal expansion of both CD4+ and CD8+ blood T cells was observed from baseline to week 6. After ivuxolimab, CD8+ T cells had more expanded clones than CD4+ T cells on average. Antigen specificity was not determined for the clonally expanded peripheral T cells.

A remark on this clone: Its target antigen remains unknown. No clone much larger than this one lies a single base away; base qualities are absent.

The trial excluded patients who had a history of autoimmune disease or who were on systemic immunosuppression. Peripheral blood for TCR sequencing was drawn from every dose cohort at baseline, at cycle 4 day 1 and at cycle 7 day 1. Samples came from an open-label, multicenter, first-in-human phase I dose-escalation trial of ivuxolimab. The trial enrolled adults with locally advanced or metastatic head and neck squamous cell, hepatocellular, melanoma or renal cell carcinoma. Before TCR sequencing, CD4+ and CD8+ T cells were separately sorted from peripheral blood. V lost 8 bases and J lost 9 bases, and the count of bases not matched to a germline gene is 17. The CDR3 runs 16 residues from the cysteine to the phenylalanine. This entry keeps only the CDR3 DNA: 48 bases, framed from base 1. CDR1 and CDR2 are read off the germline V gene as MDHEN and SYDVKM.

This chain joins TRBV28 to TRBJ1-5, with 9 central nucleotides matching TRBD1. The sequence was obtained from an adult with an advanced solid tumor such as melanoma, head and neck, liver or kidney cancer. The input for sequencing was CD4+ or CD8+ T cells sorted from blood, taken in a trial of the OX40 agonist ivuxolimab. The CDR3 protein is CASEGDRDAPEGPQHF. DNA sequence: TGTGCCAGCGAGGGGGACAGGGACGCTCCGGAGGGGCCCCAGCATTTT.